These T cell receptor beta chains were read from a single sample in a study of cytomegalovirus exposure and HLA in healthy donors. Assay used: immunoSEQ multiplex PCR; TCRdb lists only in-frame clones, some missing. The table shows 150,000 to 200,000 clones, with around 75% occurring only once. The sample taken for sequencing was PBMCs. The receptors originated from a human donor in good health. CDR3s include the opening cysteine and the closing phenylalanine or tryptophan. The order of the fields is V gene, clone size, D gene, J gene, CDR3 protein, CDR3 DNA. A D gene is named only where the DNA matches it firmly. The size field is filled for only some rows; it gives once, few, many or a size class.

TRBV4-1	once	TRBD1	TRBJ1-2	CASSPQGVGSYGYTF	TGCGCCAGCAGCCCCCAGGGGGTAGGAAGCTATGGCTACACCTTC
TRBV7-2	.	.	TRBJ2-7	CASSLNSGVIFYEQYF	TGTGCCAGCAGTCTAAACTCGGGGGTGATTTTCTACGAGCAGTACTTC
TRBV6-5	once	TRBD2	TRBJ2-5	CASSDGGGNQETQYF	TGTGCCAGCAGCGATGGGGGGGGAAACCAAGAGACCCAGTACTTC
TRBV7-9	once	.	TRBJ1-1	CASSLGGANTEAFF	TGTGCCAGCAGCTTGGGGGGGGCGAACACTGAAGCTTTCTTT
TRBV7-9	.	.	TRBJ2-5	CASSSWGRKETQYF	TGTGCCAGCAGCTCGTGGGGCCGGAAAGAGACCCAGTACTTC
TRBV10-3	once	.	TRBJ1-1	CAIGKDSEAFF	TGTGCCATCGGAAAGGACAGTGAAGCTTTCTTT
TRBV4-1	.	TRBD1	TRBJ2-1	CASSQVGQGASYNEQFF	TGCGCCAGCAGCCAAGTAGGACAGGGGGCGTCCTACAATGAGCAGTTCTTC
TRBV11-3	.	TRBD2	TRBJ2-3	CASSRGFQGTRGTDTQYF	TGTGCCAGCAGCCGCGGGTTTCAGGGGACTAGAGGCACAGATACGCAGTATTTT
TRBV6-5	.	.	TRBJ2-3	CASRRQLTDTQYF	TGTGCCAGCAGACGACAGCTCACAGATACGCAGTATTTT
TRBV7-2	.	TRBD1	TRBJ2-1	CASSLSRGHEQFF	TGTGCCAGCAGCTTATCGAGGGGGCATGAGCAGTTCTTC
TRBV2	.	TRBD1	TRBJ1-3	CASSLIGGPTFSGNTIYF	TGTGCCAGCAGCCTTATAGGGGGCCCTACTTTCTCTGGAAACACCATATATTTT
TRBV4-1	few	TRBD1	TRBJ2-7	CASRSSFGTGGDEQYF	TGCGCCAGCAGATCAAGTTTCGGGACAGGGGGGGACGAGCAGTACTTC
TRBV18	.	.	TRBJ1-4	CASSPPDSFATNEKLFF	TGTGCCAGCTCACCACCGGACAGCTTTGCAACTAATGAAAAACTGTTTTTT
TRBV2	.	.	TRBJ2-1	CASSPGLGEFF	TGTGCCAGCAGTCCGGGACTGGGGGAGTTCTTC
TRBV5-1	.	.	TRBJ1-6	CASSLAEGSPLHF	TGCGCCAGCAGCTTGGCCGAGGGTTCACCCCTCCACTTT
TRBV5-6	.	.	TRBJ1-6	CASSLRVTGSSGASPLHF	TGTGCCAGCAGCTTGCGGGTTACAGGGTCGAGCGGCGCTTCACCCCTCCACTTT
TRBV5-6	.	TRBD1	TRBJ2-5	CASSFGDSRYQETQYF	TGTGCCAGCAGCTTTGGGGACAGCCGATACCAAGAGACCCAGTACTTC
TRBV2	.	.	TRBJ1-1	CASSAVSQWNTEAFF	TGTGCCAGCAGTGCTGTTAGTCAATGGAACACTGAAGCTTTCTTT
TRBV13	.	.	TRBJ1-1	CASIFLGGRNTEAFF	TGTGCCAGCATCTTTTTGGGGGGGCGGAACACTGAAGCTTTCTTT